This entry describes one TCR beta chain. This sample stems from a study of control samples from healthy donors and cancer patients. The CDR3 extends over 20 amino acids. V dropped 5 bases and J dropped 6; count of bases not matched to a gene: 18. Germline V lookup: CDR1 LNHDA, CDR2 SQIVND (reference sequence). Data came from immunoSEQ multiplex PCR; TCRdb stores just in-frame clones and leaves some out. The sample carries about 26,000 clones, almost 85% recorded once. Sequenced input: PBMCs. This sequence joins TRBV19 and TRBJ2-2; TRBD2 agrees at 13 bases. This TCR derives from a woman in her sixties with head and neck cancer. Written as DNA, the CDR3 is TGTGCCAGTAGTTTGCGGACTAGCGGGAGTATTAATTCAAGATCCGGGGAGCTGTTTTTT. Its translation: CASSLRTSGSINSRSGELFF.